Below are 16 T cell receptor beta chains sequenced from a single sample in a study of blood T cell repertoires in COVID-19. Using immunoSEQ multiplex PCR, the repertoire was profiled, and TCRdb retains in-frame clones only, with some absent. The sample records over 250,000 clones, about 70% being singletons. The sample comprised peripheral blood. The source is a woman over 75 with acute or convalescent COVID-19.

This clone appeared a few times. The chain joins TRBV5-4 to TRBJ2-2; possibly TRBD2 for D (6 bases). CDR3 length: 17 residues. CDR1 is SGHNT, CDR2 YYREEE, per germline (reference sequence). With 3 bases removed from V and 4 bases from J, the gap between germline ends came to 19 bases. CDR3 loop: CASSSRLPGLSTGELFF. CDR3 coding DNA: TGTGCCAGCAGCTCAAGACTGCCGGGACTCAGCACCGGGGAGCTGTTTTTT.

This rearrangement joins TRBV6-2 or TRBV6-3 to TRBJ2-1, with a weak D call TRBD1 (5 bases). The CDR3 covers 15 residues. Germline V gene data show CDR1 as MNHEY and CDR2 as SVGEGT. Trimming cost V 1 base and J 7 bases, with 14 bases left between them. CDR3 DNA sequence: TGTGCCAGCAGTTACTTTGCTAGGGGTGGGAATGAGCAGTTCTTC. Translation: CASSYFARGGNEQFF.

Concerning this clone: The same CDR3 can be traced to other DNA sequences in this sample. DNA of the CDR3: TGTGCCAGCTCACCCGGGACTAGCGGATACGAGCAGTACTTC. Amino acid sequence: CASSPGTSGYEQYF. The chain carries TRBV18 and TRBJ2-7; TRBD2 matches 11 bases. CDR3 length: 14 amino acids. Germline V gene lookup returns CDR1 KGHSH and CDR2 LQKENI. J lost 4 bases, V lost 3 bases, and 2 bases had no gene match. Using reference TRBV18 and TRBJ2-7 for the parts outside the CDR3, the full variable domain is NAGVMQNPRHLVRRRGQEARLRCSPMKGHSHVYWYRQLPEEGLKFMVYLQKENIIDESGMPKERFSAEFPKEGPSILRIQQVVRGDSAAYFCASSPGTSGYEQYFGPGTRLTVT.

This sequence joins TRBV5-1 and TRBJ2-1; a weak D match, TRBD2 (6 bases). Germline loops: CDR1 SGHRS, CDR2 YFSETQ. V dropped 3 bases and J dropped 4 bases, with 11 bases sitting between them. The CDR3 runs 14 residues. CDR3 in amino acids: CASSWRDPYNEQFF. CDR3 DNA sequence: TGCGCCAGCAGCTGGAGGGACCCTTACAATGAGCAGTTCTTC.

There are a few counts of this clone. The chain joins TRBV6-6 to TRBJ2-3; 16 nucleotides match TRBD2. Trimming took 4 bases from V and 11 from J; bases not matched to a gene: 6. CDR1 and CDR2 from the germline V gene are MNHNY and SVGAGI (reference sequence). This CDR3 is 15 amino acids long. CDR3 sequence: CASSSGLAGGRRQYF. The CDR3 DNA is TGTGCCAGCAGTTCGGGACTAGCGGGGGGGCGGAGGCAGTATTTT.

The CDR3 here is CAWSVQGTGEQYF. The CDR3 coding sequence is TGTGCCTGGAGTGTGCAGGGGACGGGGGAGCAGTACTTC. V gene TRBV30 combines with J gene TRBJ2-7, with TRBD1 as a possible D gene (6 bases). CDR3 size: 13 residues. V was clipped by 0 bases and J by 7 bases, with 13 bases between them. Per the germline V gene, CDR1 is GTSNPN and CDR2 is SVGIG (reference sequence).

The count of this clone is one. V usage is TRBV3-1 (or the pseudogene TRBV3-2) and J usage is TRBJ2-5; D possibly corresponds to TRBD1 (6 bases). Germline CDR1 reads LGHDT; CDR2 reads YNNKEL (reference sequence). The CDR3 has 14 residues. Trimming shortened V by 10 bases and J by 4 bases, and 19 bases separated the two germline ends. CDR3 coding DNA: TGTGCCACCGCCTACCAGGGGCTACCAGAGACCCAGTACTTC. This translates into CATAYQGLPETQYF.

CDR3 amino acids: CASSSTGGHNYGYTF. For the CDR3, the DNA is TGCGCCAGCAGCTCCACAGGGGGCCATAACTATGGCTACACCTTC. The rearrangement links TRBV5-1 to TRBJ1-2, with 9 bases identical to TRBD1. Germline loops: CDR1 SGHRS, CDR2 YFSETQ. The V and J ends lost 3 bases and 1 base, in that order; junction bases with no gene match: 4. This CDR3 region has 15 residues.

The rearrangement links TRBV5-6 to TRBJ1-3; 8 bases match TRBD1. Per germline, CDR1 SGHDT and CDR2 YYEEEE. CDR3 size: 13 residues. V shed 3 bases and J 7 bases; nucleotides not matched to a gene: 3. In DNA form, the CDR3 reads TGTGCCAGCAGCTGGACAGGGAGCAACACCATATATTTT. Translation gives CASSWTGSNTIYF.

The rearrangement uses TRBV2 and TRBJ1-2; the D gene is possibly TRBD1 (5 bases). The CDR3 is made up of 15 amino acids. Trimming stripped 6 bases from V and 2 bases from J, with 16 bases between. Per germline, CDR1 SNHLY and CDR2 FYNNEI. CDR3 region: CASRLGGGGNYGYTF. CDR3 DNA sequence: TGTGCCAGCAGGTTGGGGGGTGGAGGAAACTATGGCTACACCTTC.

CDR3 sequence reads: CASSSGGRETQYF. Written as DNA, the CDR3 is TGTGCCAGCAGCTCGGGGGGGCGAGAGACCCAGTACTTC. The rearrangement joins TRBV5-6 to TRBJ2-5, with TRBD2 matching 8 bases. The CDR3 extends over 13 amino acids. The germline CDR1 and CDR2 sequences are SGHDT and YYEEEE. Unmatched junction bases numbered 2, after V lost 3 bases and J lost 4 bases.

V gene TRBV5-1 combines with J gene TRBJ1-1; D is possibly TRBD1 (5 bases). V was shortened by 1 base and J by 5 bases, with 15 bases between the two germline ends. The length of the CDR3 is 15 residues. Germline lookup yields CDR1 SGHRS and CDR2 YFSETQ. CDR3 sequence reads: CASSLLQGSNTEAFF. DNA for the CDR3: TGCGCCAGCAGCTTGTTGCAGGGTAGTAATACTGAAGCTTTCTTT.

This chain joins TRBV6-1 and TRBJ1-2; no firm D call. Trimming cost V 2 bases and J 7 bases, with 8 bases left between them. Germline assignment: CDR1 MNHNS and CDR2 SASEGT. This CDR3 contains 12 residues. The CDR3, as DNA: TGTGCCAGCAGTGAACAGGCTCGTGGCTACACCTTC. Translated, it gives CASSEQARGYTF.

The chain joins TRBV11-3 to TRBJ2-1; 15 nucleotides agree with TRBD2. The trim removed 1 base at V and 3 bases at J, leaving 7 bases unmatched. The CDR3 loop spans 19 amino acids. From germline, CDR1 is SGHNT and CDR2 YENEEA. The CDR3 region has the DNA TGTGCCAGCAGCTTAGTATCCCGGACTAGCGGGGGGGTCTACAATGAGCAGTTCTTC. Protein product: CASSLVSRTSGGVYNEQFF.

The chain carries TRBV19 and TRBJ1-1; unclear D gene. CDR3 length equals 15 residues. The germline V and J ends were trimmed by 6 bases and 2 bases, with 16 bases remaining between them. Germline loops: CDR1 LNHDA, CDR2 SQIVND (reference sequence). CDR3 in amino acids: CASSVNSLANTEAFF. The CDR3 coding sequence is TGTGCCAGTAGCGTCAACAGCCTAGCAAACACTGAAGCTTTCTTT.

The J gene is TRBJ1-2, the V gene TRBV6-6, with TRBD1 matching 7 bases. CDR1 is MNHNY, CDR2 SVGAGI, per germline (reference sequence). This CDR3 has 16 amino acids. J gave up 2 bases and V 7 bases, and 13 bases lay outside the gene matches. CDR3: CASTTQGGRRNYGYTF. Written as DNA, the CDR3 is TGTGCCAGCACCACCCAGGGGGGAAGGAGGAACTATGGCTACACCTTC.